Listed below are T cell receptor beta chains from one sample, sequenced in a study of CD8 T cells in ankylosing spondylitis. TCRdb reprocessed the 5' RACE reads with MiXCR, giving one entry per CDR3 protein. The table lists about 800,000 distinct CDR3 sequences, roughly 12% of them singletons. Sequenced sample: blood, either unsorted or a sorted T cell fraction (not recorded which). Receptors originate from a male donor with ankylosing spondylitis. CDR3s include the opening cysteine and the closing phenylalanine or tryptophan. A D gene is named only where the DNA matches it firmly. Only part of the rows carry a size: once, few, many, or a class if the clone is expanded.

clone_size	cdr3_length	d_call	v_call	j_call	cdr3_aa	cdr3_nt
-	15	TRBD1	TRBV5-1	TRBJ2-3	CVSSLEGQGIDTQYF	TGCGTCAGCAGCTTGGAGGGACAGGGGATAGATACGCAGTATTTT
many	15	-	TRBV10-3	TRBJ1-1	CAISDFAGTYTEAFF	TGTGCCATCAGTGATTTCGCCGGGACCTACACTGAAGCTTTCTTT
many	12	-	TRBV7-2	TRBJ1-2	CASSPRRGGYTF	TGTGCCAGCAGCCCCCGGCGGGGCGGCTACACCTTC
many	11	-	TRBV5-1	TRBJ2-1	CASSGWDEQFF	TGCGCCAGCAGCGGTTGGGATGAGCAGTTCTTC
few	15	-	TRBV5-6	TRBJ2-7	CASSLYGTSSYEQYF	TGTGCCAGCAGCTTGTACGGGACTTCCTCCTACGAGCAGTACTTC
-	12	-	TRBV12-3/TRBV12-4	TRBJ1-1	CASSFGGGREIF	TGTGCCAGCAGTTTTGGGGGCGGCCGCGAGATCTTT
many	14	-	TRBV7-2	TRBJ1-4	CASSQDSANEKLFF	TGTGCCAGCAGCCAGGACAGTGCTAATGAAAAACTGTTTTTT
-	15	TRBD1	TRBV11-1	TRBJ2-7	CASSLYWTGGYEQYF	TGTGCCAGCAGCTTATATTGGACAGGGGGATACGAGCAGTACTTC
-	9	-	TRBV10-1	TRBJ1-1	CVMETEAFF	TGCGTCATGGAAACTGAAGCTTTCTTT
-	15	TRBD2	TRBV2	TRBJ2-1	CASIMEVAGNNEQFF	TGTGCCAGCATAATGGAGGTAGCGGGAAACAATGAGCAGTTCTTC
many	14	-	TRBV20-1	TRBJ2-3	CSAKAERSTDTQYF	TGCAGTGCTAAAGCGGAGCGCAGCACAGATACGCAGTATTTT
few	15	TRBD1	TRBV6-5	TRBJ1-3	CASSYRPGGLYTIYF	TGTGCCAGCAGTTACCGGCCAGGGGGGCTATACACCATATATTTT
-	15	-	TRBV7-9	TRBJ1-1	CASSLADVGVTEAFF	TGTGCCAGCAGCTTAGCGGATGTAGGGGTTACTGAAGCTTTCTTT
few	14	-	TRBV7-9	TRBJ2-5	CASSLESAVGTQYF	TGTGCCAGCAGCTTAGAGTCGGCAGTGGGGACCCAGTACTTC
many	14	-	TRBV27	TRBJ2-3	CATCLSGYTDTQYF	TGTGCCACCTGTTTGAGCGGATACACAGATACGCAGTATTTT
-	15	-	TRBV5-1	TRBJ2-7	CASSPDFRSSYEQYF	TGCGCCAGCAGCCCGGACTTTAGGAGCTCCTACGAGCAGTACTTC
many	15	-	TRBV5-1	TRBJ2-1	CASSLQRASYNEQFF	TGCGCCAGCAGCTTACAGCGCGCCTCCTACAATGAGCAGTTCTTC
-	16	TRBD1	TRBV12-3/TRBV12-4	TRBJ2-5	CASSPRPGQGKETQYF	TGTGCCAGCAGTCCTCGTCCGGGACAGGGTAAAGAGACCCAGTACTTC
-	13	TRBD1	TRBV11-2	TRBJ2-5	CASSTGVWETQYF	TGTGCCAGCAGCACAGGGGTCTGGGAGACCCAGTACTTC
-	14	-	TRBV10-3	TRBJ1-5	CAIDRMGGPQPQHF	TGTGCCATCGACCGGATGGGGGGACCTCAGCCCCAGCATTTT
-	15	-	TRBV7-9	TRBJ2-1	CASSPKNSAYNEQFF	TGTGCCAGCAGCCCGAAAAACAGTGCCTACAATGAGCAGTTCTTC
many	15	TRBD2	TRBV20-1	TRBJ2-1	CSASETSGSYNEQFF	TGCAGTGCTAGTGAAACTAGCGGGAGTTACAATGAGCAGTTCTTC
few	17	TRBD1	TRBV7-2	TRBJ2-1	CASSLGGQGVLYNEQFF	TGTGCCAGCAGCCTGGGGGGACAGGGGGTTTTATACAATGAGCAGTTCTTC
many	13	-	TRBV7-2	TRBJ2-7	CASSFQWDQEQYF	TGTGCCAGCAGCTTCCAGTGGGATCAGGAGCAGTACTTC
few	14	TRBD1	TRBV5-1	TRBJ2-4	CASSYGTGKNIQYF	TGCGCCAGCAGCTATGGGACAGGCAAAAACATTCAGTACTTC
few	16	-	TRBV18	TRBJ2-1	CASSPDRQTRRNEQFF	TGTGCCAGCTCACCGGACCGACAGACCCGGAGGAATGAGCAGTTCTTC
-	15	TRBD2	TRBV5-1	TRBJ2-3	CASSLEGTSADTQYF	TGCGCCAGCAGCTTGGAGGGGACTAGCGCAGATACGCAGTATTTT
few	16	TRBD1	TRBV6-2/TRBV6-3	TRBJ1-1	CASSLRDRGWGTEAFF	TGTGCCAGCAGCCTCCGGGACAGGGGATGGGGCACTGAAGCTTTCTTT
few	14	-	TRBV4-2	TRBJ2-3	CASSPAGDSDTQYF	TGTGCCAGCAGCCCCGCTGGAGACTCAGATACGCAGTATTTT
few	16	-	TRBV20-1	TRBJ2-1	CSARDPTRGRNNEQFF	TGCAGTGCTAGAGACCCAACCCGGGGACGCAACAATGAGCAGTTCTTC
many	11	-	TRBV29-1	TRBJ2-5	CSAGTQETQYF	TGCAGCGCTGGGACTCAAGAGACCCAGTACTTC
-	20	TRBD2	TRBV3-1	TRBJ2-2	CASSHPAIGLAGRNTGELFF	TGTGCCAGCAGCCACCCCGCTATAGGACTAGCGGGACGGAACACCGGGGAGCTGTTTTTT
few	12	-	TRBV2	TRBJ1-2	CASRGLSYGYTF	TGTGCCAGCAGGGGACTTTCCTATGGCTACACCTTC
-	13	-	TRBV20-1	TRBJ2-7	CSARVPGSDEQYF	TGCAGTGCTAGAGTTCCCGGGAGTGACGAGCAGTACTTC
-	13	-	TRBV4-2	TRBJ2-3	CASSREGPDTQYF	TGTGCCAGCAGCCGTGAGGGACCAGATACGCAGTATTTT
-	16	-	TRBV6-5	TRBJ2-3	CASSYSGYPSTDTQYF	TGTGCCAGCAGTTACTCGGGCTACCCAAGCACAGATACGCAGTATTTT
many	13	-	TRBV6-2/TRBV6-3	TRBJ2-7	CASSYFNLEGQYF	TGTGCCAGCAGTTACTTTAACCTGGAAGGGCAGTACTTC
-	13	-	TRBV19	TRBJ1-1	CATSLGLNTEAFF	TGTGCCACTTCCCTAGGACTGAACACTGAAGCTTTCTTT
-	15	TRBD2	TRBV24-1	TRBJ2-5	CATSAGTSGYETQYF	TGCGCCACCAGTGCGGGGACTAGCGGGTACGAGACCCAGTACTTC
many	14	-	TRBV20-1	TRBJ2-5	CSARSSSVQETQYF	TGCAGTGCTAGATCCAGTAGCGTTCAAGAGACCCAGTACTTC
-	13	-	TRBV10-3	TRBJ2-3	CAIRLENTDTQYF	TGTGCCATCCGACTAGAGAACACAGATACGCAGTATTTT
many	15	TRBD1	TRBV4-3	TRBJ2-1	CASRIAGQGPNEQFF	TGCGCCAGCAGGATCGCGGGACAGGGGCCCAATGAGCAGTTCTTC
many	15	-	TRBV6-2/TRBV6-3	TRBJ1-1	CASSYSGTLNTEAFF	TGTGCCAGCAGTTACTCGGGGACGTTGAACACTGAAGCTTTCTTT
few	13	-	TRBV6-1	TRBJ2-2	CASSEHWTGELFF	TGTGCCAGCAGTGAACATTGGACCGGGGAGCTGTTTTTT
few	15	TRBD2	TRBV18	TRBJ2-3	CASSAGTSFTDTQYF	TGTGCCAGCTCAGCGGGGACTAGTTTCACAGATACGCAGTATTTT
-	13	-	TRBV15	TRBJ2-3	CATSRRTTDTQYF	TGTGCCACCAGCAGAAGGACTACAGATACGCAGTATTTT
-	14	-	TRBV15	TRBJ2-7	CATSRDYFSYEQYF	TGTGCCACCAGCAGAGATTACTTCTCCTACGAGCAGTACTTC
few	17	TRBD2	TRBV7-7	TRBJ2-2	CASSPRLGYGGTGELFF	TGTGCTAGCAGCCCACGGCTAGGATACGGGGGGACCGGGGAGCTGTTTTTT
-	16	TRBD1	TRBV19	TRBJ2-3	CASSATGTDRADTQYF	TGTGCCAGTAGTGCCACCGGGACAGACCGAGCGGATACGCAGTATTTT
many	13	-	TRBV20-1	TRBJ1-4	CSALSTTNEKLFF	TGCAGTGCTTTATCGACAACTAATGAAAAACTGTTTTTT
-	14	-	TRBV18	TRBJ2-3	CASSPKANTDTQYF	TGTGCCAGCTCACCGAAGGCCAACACAGATACGCAGTATTTT
many	14	TRBD1	TRBV5-1	TRBJ2-7	CASRPRQGKDEQYF	TGCGCCAGCAGGCCCAGACAGGGCAAAGACGAGCAGTACTTC
-	15	-	TRBV29-1	TRBJ1-1	CSARGTRASDPEAFF	TGCAGCGCTCGTGGTACCAGGGCCTCGGACCCTGAAGCTTTCTTT